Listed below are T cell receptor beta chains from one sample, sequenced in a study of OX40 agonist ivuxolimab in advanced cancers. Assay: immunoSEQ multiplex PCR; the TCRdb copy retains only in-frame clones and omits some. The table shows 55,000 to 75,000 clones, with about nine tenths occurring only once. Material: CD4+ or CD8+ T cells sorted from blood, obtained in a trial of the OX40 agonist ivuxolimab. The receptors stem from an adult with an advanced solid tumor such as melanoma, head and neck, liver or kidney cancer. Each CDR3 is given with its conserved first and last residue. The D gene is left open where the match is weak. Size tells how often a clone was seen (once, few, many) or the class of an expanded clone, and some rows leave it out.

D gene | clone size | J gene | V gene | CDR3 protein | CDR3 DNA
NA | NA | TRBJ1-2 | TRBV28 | CASSLLGQAYGYTF | TGTGCCAGCAGTTTACTGGGGCAGGCCTATGGCTACACCTTC
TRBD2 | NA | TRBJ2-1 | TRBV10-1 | CASIYASGSQYNEQFF | TGCGCCAGCATCTACGCTAGCGGGAGCCAGTACAATGAGCAGTTCTTC
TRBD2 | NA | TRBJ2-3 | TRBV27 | CASSLPPGLVGGFTDTQYF | TGTGCCAGCAGTTTACCTCCAGGACTAGTGGGAGGGTTTACAGATACGCAGTATTTT
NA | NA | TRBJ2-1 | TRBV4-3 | CASSQDLYGGPSYNEQFF | TGCGCCAGCAGCCAAGATCTTTATGGCGGACCGTCCTACAATGAGCAGTTCTTC
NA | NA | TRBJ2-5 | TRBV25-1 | CASVQETQYF | TGTGCCAGCGTCCAAGAGACCCAGTACTTC
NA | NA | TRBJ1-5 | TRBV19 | CASNPGTGSNQPQHF | TGTGCCAGTAATCCTGGGACCGGTAGCAATCAGCCCCAGCATTTT
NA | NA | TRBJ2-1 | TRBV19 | CASSIGVGTNEQFF | TGTGCCAGTAGTATAGGTGTAGGGACAAATGAGCAGTTCTTC
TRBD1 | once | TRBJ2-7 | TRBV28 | CASSKQGAKVYEQYF | TGTGCCAGCAGTAAACAGGGGGCAAAGGTCTACGAGCAGTACTTC
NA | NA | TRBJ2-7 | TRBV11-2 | CASSQPPYEQYF | TGTGCCAGCAGCCAACCCCCGTACGAGCAGTACTTC
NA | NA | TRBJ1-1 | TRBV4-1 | CASSPTGGGTEAFF | TGCGCCAGCAGCCCGACGGGGGGAGGCACTGAAGCTTTCTTT
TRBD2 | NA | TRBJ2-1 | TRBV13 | CASSSGLAGAGEQFF | TGTGCCAGCAGCTCGGGACTAGCGGGAGCGGGTGAGCAGTTCTTC
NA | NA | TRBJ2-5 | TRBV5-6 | CASSLVVQETQYF | TGTGCCAGCAGCTTGGTTGTCCAAGAGACCCAGTACTTC
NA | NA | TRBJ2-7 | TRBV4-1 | CASSQDPLGEQYF | TGCGCCAGCAGCCAAGACCCGCTGGGGGAGCAGTACTTC
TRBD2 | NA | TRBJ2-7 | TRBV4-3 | CASSQDAGVAYEQYF | TGCGCCAGCAGCCAAGACGCGGGGGTCGCCTACGAGCAGTACTTC
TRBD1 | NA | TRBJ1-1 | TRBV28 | CASSSRTGGFGEAFF | TGTGCCAGCAGTTCGCGAACAGGGGGCTTTGGTGAAGCTTTCTTT
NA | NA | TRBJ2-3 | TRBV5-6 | CASSSGTDTQYF | TGTGCCAGCAGCTCAGGCACAGATACGCAGTATTTT
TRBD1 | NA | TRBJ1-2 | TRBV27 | CASSSGTAAYGYTF | TGTGCCAGCAGTTCCGGGACAGCAGCCTATGGCTACACCTTC
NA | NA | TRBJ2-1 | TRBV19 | CASSWSGNNEQFF | TGTGCCAGTAGTTGGTCAGGTAACAATGAGCAGTTCTTC
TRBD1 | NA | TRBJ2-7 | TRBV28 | CASSLGQGKAYEQYF | TGTGCCAGCAGTCTCGGACAGGGAAAGGCCTACGAGCAGTACTTC
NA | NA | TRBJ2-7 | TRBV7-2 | CASADSYEQYF | TGTGCCAGTGCTGATTCCTACGAGCAGTACTTC
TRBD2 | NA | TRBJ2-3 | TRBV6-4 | CASSAGTSGTDTQYF | TGTGCCAGCAGTGCCGGGACTAGCGGCACAGATACGCAGTATTTT
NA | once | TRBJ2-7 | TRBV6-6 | CASSYLGGRYEQYF | TGTGCCAGCAGTTACTTGGGGGGGCGGTACGAGCAGTACTTC